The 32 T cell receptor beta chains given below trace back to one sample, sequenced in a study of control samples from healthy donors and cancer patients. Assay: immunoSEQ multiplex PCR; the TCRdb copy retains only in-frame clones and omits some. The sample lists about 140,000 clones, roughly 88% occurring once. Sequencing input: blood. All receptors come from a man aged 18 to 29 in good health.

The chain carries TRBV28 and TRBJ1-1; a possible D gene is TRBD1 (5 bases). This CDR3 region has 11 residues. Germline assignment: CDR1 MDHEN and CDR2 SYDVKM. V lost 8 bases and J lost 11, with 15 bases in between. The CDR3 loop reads CASRDPMYAFF. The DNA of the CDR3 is TGTGCCAGCCGGGACCCCATGTATGCTTTCTTT.

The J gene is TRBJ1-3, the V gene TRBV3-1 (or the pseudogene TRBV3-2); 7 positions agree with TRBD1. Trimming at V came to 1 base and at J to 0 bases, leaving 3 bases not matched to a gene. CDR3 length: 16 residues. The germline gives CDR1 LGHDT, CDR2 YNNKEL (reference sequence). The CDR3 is CASSQGRQGSGNTIYF. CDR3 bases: TGTGCCAGCAGCCAAGGGCGACAGGGCTCTGGAAACACCATATATTTT.

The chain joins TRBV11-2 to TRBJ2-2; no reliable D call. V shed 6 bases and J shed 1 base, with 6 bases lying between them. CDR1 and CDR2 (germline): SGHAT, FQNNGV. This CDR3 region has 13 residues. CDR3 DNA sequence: TGTGCCAGCAGTCCAAGGAACACCGGGGAGCTGTTTTTT. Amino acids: CASSPRNTGELFF. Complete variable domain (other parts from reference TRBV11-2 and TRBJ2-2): EAGVAQSPRYKIIEKRQSVAFWCNPISGHATLYWYQQILGQGPKLLIQFQNNGVVDDSQLPKDRFSAERLKGVDSTLKIQPAKLEDSAVYLCASSPRNTGELFFGEGSRLTVL.

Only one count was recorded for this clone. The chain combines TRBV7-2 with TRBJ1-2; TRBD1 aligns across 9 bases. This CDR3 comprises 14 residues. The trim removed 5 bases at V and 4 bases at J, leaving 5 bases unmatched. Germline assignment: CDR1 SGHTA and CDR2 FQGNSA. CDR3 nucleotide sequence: TGTGCCAGCAGCGAGGCGACAGGGGGCTATGGCTACACCTTC. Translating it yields CASSEATGGYGYTF.

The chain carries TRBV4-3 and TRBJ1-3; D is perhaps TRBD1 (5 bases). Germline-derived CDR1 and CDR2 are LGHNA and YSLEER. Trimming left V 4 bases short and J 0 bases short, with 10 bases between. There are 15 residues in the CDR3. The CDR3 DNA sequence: TGCGCCAGCAGCCCCCAAGGGGCCTCTGGAAACACCATATATTTT. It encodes CASSPQGASGNTIYF.

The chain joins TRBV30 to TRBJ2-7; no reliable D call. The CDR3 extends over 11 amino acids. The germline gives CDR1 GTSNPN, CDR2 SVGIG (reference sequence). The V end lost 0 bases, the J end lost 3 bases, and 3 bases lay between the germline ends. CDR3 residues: CAWSVSYEQYF. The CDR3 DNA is TGTGCCTGGAGTGTAAGCTACGAGCAGTACTTC.

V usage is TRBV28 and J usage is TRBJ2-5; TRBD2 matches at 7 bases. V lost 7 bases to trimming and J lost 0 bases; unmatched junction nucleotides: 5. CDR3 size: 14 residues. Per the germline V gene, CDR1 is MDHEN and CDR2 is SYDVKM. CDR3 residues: CASNFGGNQETQYF. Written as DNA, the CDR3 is TGTGCCAGCAATTTCGGGGGGAACCAAGAGACCCAGTACTTC.

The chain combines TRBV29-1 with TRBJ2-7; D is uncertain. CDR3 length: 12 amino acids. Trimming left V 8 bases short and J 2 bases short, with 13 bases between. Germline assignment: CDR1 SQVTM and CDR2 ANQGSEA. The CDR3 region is CSPPGSPYEQYF. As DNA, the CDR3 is TGCAGCCCACCCGGGTCCCCCTACGAGCAGTACTTC.

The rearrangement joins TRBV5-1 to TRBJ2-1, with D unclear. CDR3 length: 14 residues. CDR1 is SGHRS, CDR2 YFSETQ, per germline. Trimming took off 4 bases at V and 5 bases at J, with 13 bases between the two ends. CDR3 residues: CASSAQPRDNEQFF. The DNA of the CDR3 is TGCGCCAGCAGCGCCCAACCAAGGGACAATGAGCAGTTCTTC.

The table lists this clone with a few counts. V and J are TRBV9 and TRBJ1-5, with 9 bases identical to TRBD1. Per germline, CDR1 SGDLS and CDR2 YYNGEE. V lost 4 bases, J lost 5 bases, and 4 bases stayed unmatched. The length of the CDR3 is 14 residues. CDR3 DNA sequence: TGTGCCAGCAGCCCGACAGGGGGGGATCAGCCCCAGCATTTT. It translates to CASSPTGGDQPQHF.

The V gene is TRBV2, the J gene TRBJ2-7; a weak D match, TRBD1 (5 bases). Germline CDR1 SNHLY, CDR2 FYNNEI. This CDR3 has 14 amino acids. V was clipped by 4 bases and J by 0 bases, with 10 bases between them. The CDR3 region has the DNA TGTGCCAGCAGTGCGACAGAAGTCTCCTACGAGCAGTACTTC. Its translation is CASSATEVSYEQYF. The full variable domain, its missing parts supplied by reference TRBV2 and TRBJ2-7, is EPEVTQTPSHQVTQMGQEVILRCVPISNHLYFYWYRQILGQKVEFLVSFYNNEISEKSEIFDDQFSVERPDGSNFTLKIRSTKLEDSAMYFCASSATEVSYEQYFGPGTRLTVT.

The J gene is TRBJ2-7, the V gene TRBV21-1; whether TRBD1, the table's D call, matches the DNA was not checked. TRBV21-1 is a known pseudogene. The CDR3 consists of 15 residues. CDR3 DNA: TGTGCCAGCAGCAAAGTGGGGGACAGGGGGGCTGAGCAGTACTTC. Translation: CASSKVGDRGAEQYF.

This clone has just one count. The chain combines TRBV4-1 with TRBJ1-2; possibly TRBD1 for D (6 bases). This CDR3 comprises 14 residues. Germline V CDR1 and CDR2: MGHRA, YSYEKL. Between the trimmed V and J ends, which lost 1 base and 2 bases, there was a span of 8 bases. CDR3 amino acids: CASSQVTGNYGYTF. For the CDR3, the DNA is TGCGCCAGCAGCCAAGTGACAGGAAACTATGGCTACACCTTC.

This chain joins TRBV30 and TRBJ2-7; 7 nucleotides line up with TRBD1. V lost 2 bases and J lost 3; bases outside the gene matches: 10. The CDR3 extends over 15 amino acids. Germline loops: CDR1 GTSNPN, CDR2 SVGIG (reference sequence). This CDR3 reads CAWSFRLGDSYEQYF. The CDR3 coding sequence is TGTGCCTGGAGTTTTCGTTTGGGGGACAGCTACGAGCAGTACTTC.

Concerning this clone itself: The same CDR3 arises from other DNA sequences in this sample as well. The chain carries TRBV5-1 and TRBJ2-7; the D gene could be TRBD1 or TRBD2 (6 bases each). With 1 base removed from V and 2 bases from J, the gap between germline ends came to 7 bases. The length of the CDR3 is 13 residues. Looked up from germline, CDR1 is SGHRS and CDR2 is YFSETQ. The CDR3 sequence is CASSLRGPYEQYF. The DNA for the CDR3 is TGCGCCAGCAGCTTGCGGGGGCCCTACGAGCAGTACTTC. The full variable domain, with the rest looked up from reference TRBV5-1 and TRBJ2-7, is KAGVTQTPRYLIKTRGQQVTLSCSPISGHRSVSWYQQTPGQGLQFLFEYFSETQRNKGNFPGRFSGRQFSNSRSEMNVSTLELGDSALYLCASSLRGPYEQYFGPGTRLTVT.

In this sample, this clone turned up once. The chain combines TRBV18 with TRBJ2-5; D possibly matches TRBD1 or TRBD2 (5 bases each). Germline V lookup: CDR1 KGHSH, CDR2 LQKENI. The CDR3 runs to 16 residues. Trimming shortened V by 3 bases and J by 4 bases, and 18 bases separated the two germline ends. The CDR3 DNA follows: TGTGCCAGCTCACCCATCAGGGACCCTCTCCGAGAGACCCAGTACTTC. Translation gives CASSPIRDPLRETQYF.

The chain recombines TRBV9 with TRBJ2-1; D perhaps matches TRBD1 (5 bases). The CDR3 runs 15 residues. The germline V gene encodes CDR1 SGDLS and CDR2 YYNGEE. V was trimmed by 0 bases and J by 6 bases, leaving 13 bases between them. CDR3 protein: CASSVGGSGFNEQFF. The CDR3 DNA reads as TGTGCCAGCAGCGTAGGTGGGTCAGGGTTCAATGAGCAGTTCTTC. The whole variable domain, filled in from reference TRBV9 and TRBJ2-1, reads DSGVTQTPKHLITATGQRVTLRCSPRSGDLSVYWYQQSLDQGLQFLIQYYNGEERAKGNILERFSAQQFPDLHSELNLSSLELGDSALYFCASSVGGSGFNEQFFGPGTRLTVL.

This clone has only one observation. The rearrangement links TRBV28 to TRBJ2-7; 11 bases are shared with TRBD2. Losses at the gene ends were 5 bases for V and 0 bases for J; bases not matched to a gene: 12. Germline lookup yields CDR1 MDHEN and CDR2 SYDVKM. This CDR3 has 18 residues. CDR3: CASSPLAGDRWSSYEQYF. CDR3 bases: TGTGCCAGCAGTCCACTAGCGGGGGACCGGTGGAGCTCCTACGAGCAGTACTTC.

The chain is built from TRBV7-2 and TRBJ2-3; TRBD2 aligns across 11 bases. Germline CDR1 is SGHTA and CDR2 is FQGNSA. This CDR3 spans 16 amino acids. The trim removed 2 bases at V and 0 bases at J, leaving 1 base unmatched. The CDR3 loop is CASSLIAGGSTDTQYF. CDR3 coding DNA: TGTGCCAGCAGCTTAATAGCGGGGGGGAGCACAGATACGCAGTATTTT.

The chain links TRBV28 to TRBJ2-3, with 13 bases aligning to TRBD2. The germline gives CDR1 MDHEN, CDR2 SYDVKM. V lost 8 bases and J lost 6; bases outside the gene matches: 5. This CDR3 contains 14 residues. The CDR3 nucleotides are TGTGCCAGCGGAGGACTAGCGGGGGAGGATACGCAGTATTTT. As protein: CASGGLAGEDTQYF.

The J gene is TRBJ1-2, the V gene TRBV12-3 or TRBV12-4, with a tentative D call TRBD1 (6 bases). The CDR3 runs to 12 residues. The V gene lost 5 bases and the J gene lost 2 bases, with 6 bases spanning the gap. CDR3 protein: CASSQGNYGYTF. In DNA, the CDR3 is TGTGCCAGCAGTCAGGGGAACTATGGCTACACCTTC.

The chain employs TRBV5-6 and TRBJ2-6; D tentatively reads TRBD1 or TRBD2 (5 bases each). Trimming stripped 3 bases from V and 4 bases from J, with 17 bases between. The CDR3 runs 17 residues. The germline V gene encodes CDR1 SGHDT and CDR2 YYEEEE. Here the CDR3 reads CASSSLGRRAGANVLTF. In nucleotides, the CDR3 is TGTGCCAGCAGCTCACTGGGACGCAGAGCCGGGGCCAACGTCCTGACTTTC.

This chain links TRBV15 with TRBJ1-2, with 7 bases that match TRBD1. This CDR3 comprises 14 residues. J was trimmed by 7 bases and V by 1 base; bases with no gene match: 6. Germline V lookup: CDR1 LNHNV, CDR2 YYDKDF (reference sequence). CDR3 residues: CATSRGPGGGGYTF. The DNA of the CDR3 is TGTGCCACCAGCAGAGGACCAGGGGGGGGTGGCTACACCTTC.

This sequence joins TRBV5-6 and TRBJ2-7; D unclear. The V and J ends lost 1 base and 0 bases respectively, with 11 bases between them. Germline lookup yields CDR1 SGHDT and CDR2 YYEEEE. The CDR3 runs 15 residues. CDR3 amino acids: CASSLYSRNSYEQYF. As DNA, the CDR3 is TGTGCCAGCAGCTTGTACTCCAGGAACTCCTACGAGCAGTACTTC.

As DNA, the CDR3 is TGTGCCTGGGGCCGGACAGGGCTCTCTGGAAACACCATATATTTT. Residues: CAWGRTGLSGNTIYF. The chain uses TRBV30 and TRBJ1-3; 8 positions agree with TRBD1. Germline CDR1 is GTSNPN and CDR2 is SVGIG (reference sequence). V lost 5 bases to trimming and J lost 0 bases; unmatched junction nucleotides: 6. The CDR3 spans 15 residues.

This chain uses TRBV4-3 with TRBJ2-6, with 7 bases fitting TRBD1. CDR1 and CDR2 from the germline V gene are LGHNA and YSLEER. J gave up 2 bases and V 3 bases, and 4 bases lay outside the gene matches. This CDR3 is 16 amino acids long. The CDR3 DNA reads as TGCGCCAGCAGCCAGGGGACAGTTACTGGGGCCAACGTCCTGACTTTC. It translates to CASSQGTVTGANVLTF.

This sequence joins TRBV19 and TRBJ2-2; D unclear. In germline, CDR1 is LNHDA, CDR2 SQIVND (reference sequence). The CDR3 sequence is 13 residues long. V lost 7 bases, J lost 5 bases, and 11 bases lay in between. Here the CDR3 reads CASKGRVTGELFF. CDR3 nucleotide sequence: TGTGCCAGTAAAGGAAGGGTTACCGGGGAGCTGTTTTTT. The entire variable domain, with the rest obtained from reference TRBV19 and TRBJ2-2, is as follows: DGGITQSPKYLFRKEGQNVTLSCEQNLNHDAMYWYRQDPGQGLRLIYYSQIVNDFQKGDIAEGYSVSREKKESFPLTVTSAQKNPTAFYLCASKGRVTGELFFGEGSRLTVL.

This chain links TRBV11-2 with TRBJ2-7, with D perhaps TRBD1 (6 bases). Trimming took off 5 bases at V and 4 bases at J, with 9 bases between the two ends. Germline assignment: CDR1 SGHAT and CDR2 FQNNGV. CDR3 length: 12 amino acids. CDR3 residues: CASSETGYEQYF. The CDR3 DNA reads TGTGCCAGCAGCGAGACAGGTTACGAGCAGTACTTC.

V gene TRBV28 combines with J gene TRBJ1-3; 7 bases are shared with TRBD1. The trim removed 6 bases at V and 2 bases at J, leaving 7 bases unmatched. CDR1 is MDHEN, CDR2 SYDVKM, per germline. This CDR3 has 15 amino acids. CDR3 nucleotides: TGTGCCAGCAGCCGCACAGGGGAAACTGGAAACACCATATATTTT. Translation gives CASSRTGETGNTIYF.

CDR3 nucleotides: TGTGCCAGCTCCTACGCAGGACAGGGTGCCTACGAGCAGTACTTC. Translation: CASSYAGQGAYEQYF. This rearrangement joins TRBV27 to TRBJ2-7; 8 nucleotides agree with TRBD1. Germline CDR1 MNHEY, CDR2 SMNVEV (reference sequence). The trim removed 8 bases at V and 2 bases at J, leaving 11 bases unmatched. This CDR3 comprises 15 residues.

As DNA, the CDR3 is TGTGCCAGCAGTCTTTCCCGACAGTTCCAAGAGACCCAGTACTTC. Translation: CASSLSRQFQETQYF. This sequence joins TRBV6-2 or TRBV6-3 and TRBJ2-5; TRBD1 might be the D (5 bases). Germline-derived CDR1 and CDR2 are MNHEY and SVGEGT. The CDR3 has 15 residues. V dropped 5 bases and J dropped 1 base, with 14 bases sitting between them.

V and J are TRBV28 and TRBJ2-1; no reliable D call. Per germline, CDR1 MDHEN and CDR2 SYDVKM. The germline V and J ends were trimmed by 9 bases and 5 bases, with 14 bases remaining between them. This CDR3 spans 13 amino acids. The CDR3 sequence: CASFPALNNEQFF. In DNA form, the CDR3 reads TGTGCCAGTTTTCCCGCCCTGAACAATGAGCAGTTCTTC. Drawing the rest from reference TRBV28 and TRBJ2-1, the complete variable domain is DVKVTQSSRYLVKRTGEKVFLECVQDMDHENMFWYRQDPGLGLRLIYFSYDVKMKEKGDIPEGYSVSREKKERFSLILESASTNQTSMYLCASFPALNNEQFFGPGTRLTVL.